This T cell receptor beta chain was observed in a study of cytomegalovirus exposure and HLA in healthy donors. Overall study results and limits: Within a later analysis, the majority of CMV-associated TCR beta chains appeared HLA-restricted. Through in vitro validation, three CMV-associated chains were shown to be specific for CMV antigens.

Of note for this clone: Its antigen is undetermined.

Primers included in the PCR were 60 Vbeta and 13 Jbeta primers. The protocol was immunoSEQ multiplex PCR, while the TCRdb copy is restricted to in-frame clones and leaves out a portion. The sample yields some 94,000 clones, over 75% seen once. This CDR3 comprises 14 residues. V shed 2 bases and J shed 2 bases, with 7 bases lying between them. Germline-derived CDR1 and CDR2 are KGHSH and LQKENI. The source is a man in his forties in good health and CMV-seronegative. The sample taken for sequencing was PBMCs. The chain uses TRBV18 and TRBJ1-5; no clear D. The CDR3 DNA sequence: TGTGCCAGCTCACCAAGCTTTGGCAATCAGCCCCAGCATTTT. Encoded protein: CASSPSFGNQPQHF. Full variable domain (rest looked up from reference TRBV18 and TRBJ1-5): NAGVMQNPRHLVRRRGQEARLRCSPMKGHSHVYWYRQLPEEGLKFMVYLQKENIIDESGMPKERFSAEFPKEGPSILRIQQVVRGDSAAYFCASSPSFGNQPQHFGDGTRLSIL.